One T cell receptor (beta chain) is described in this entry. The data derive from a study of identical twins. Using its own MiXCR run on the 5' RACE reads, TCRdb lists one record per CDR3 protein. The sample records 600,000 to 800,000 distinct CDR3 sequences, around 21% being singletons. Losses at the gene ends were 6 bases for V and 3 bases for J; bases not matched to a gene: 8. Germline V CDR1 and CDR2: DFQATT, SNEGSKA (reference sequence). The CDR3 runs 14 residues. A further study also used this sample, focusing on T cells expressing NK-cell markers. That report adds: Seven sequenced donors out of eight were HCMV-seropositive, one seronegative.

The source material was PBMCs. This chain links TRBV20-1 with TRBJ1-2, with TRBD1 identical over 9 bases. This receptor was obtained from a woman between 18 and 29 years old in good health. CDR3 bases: TGCAGTGCCTTGCCGGACAGGGGAGACTATGGCTACACCTTC. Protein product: CSALPDRGDYGYTF.